This TCR beta chain came from a study of blood T cell repertoires in COVID-19. Trimming took 4 bases from V and 6 from J; bases not matched to a gene: 5. CDR1 and CDR2 from the germline V gene are SQVTM and ANQGSEA. The CDR3 has 12 amino acids. Assay: immunoSEQ multiplex PCR; the TCRdb copy retains only in-frame clones and omits some. Here the sample spans approximately 60,000 clones, around 82% being singletons. This chain links TRBV29-1 with TRBJ2-7; the match to TRBD1 covers 8 bases. Sequencing was done on a sample of peripheral blood. This receptor was identified in a woman older than 75 with acute or convalescent COVID-19. The CDR3 spells CSVGTGNPEQYF. The CDR3 nucleotides are TGCAGCGTTGGGACAGGGAATCCCGAGCAGTACTTC.